This T cell receptor beta chain is drawn from a study of T cell changes during pregnancy in multiple sclerosis (dated by TCRdb to the late 2010s). Concerning the study at large: The study looked at changes in the T cell repertoire across pregnancy in women with multiple sclerosis.

According to the germline V gene (reference sequence), CDR1 reads SEHNR and CDR2 reads FQNEAQ. Taken from cysteine to phenylalanine, the CDR3 has 13 residues. Just the 39-base CDR3 DNA is kept, in frame starting at base 1. V and J are truncated by 1 base and 2 bases respectively, leaving an intervening sequence of 6 bases. For this clone: Its antigen remains undetermined. No per-base quality is available; no much larger clone lies one base away.

The library was prepared using the immunoSEQ multiplex PCR assay. TCRdb provides this immuneACCESS table in a form limited to in-frame rearrangements. Some clones are lacking; in checked studies, under half of them reflect an unresolved V gene, and why the rest are absent is not known. The sample table shows about 94,000 clones, and just under 95% are seen once. The leading ten clones occupy about 0.8% of the sample. Sequencing was performed on peripheral blood, taken in the third trimester of pregnancy. The chain is made from TRBV7-9 and TRBJ2-7; the best D guess is TRBD1, with 5 bases matching. The TCR sequence derives from a female donor with multiple sclerosis, enrolled in a pregnancy study. This receptor has the CDR3 CASSLETAYEQYF. The nucleotides read TGTGCCAGCAGCTTAGAGACAGCCTACGAGCAGTACTTC.